The 32 T cell receptor beta chains presented below share a single source sample, sequenced in a study of blood T cell repertoires in COVID-19 (dated by TCRdb to the early 2020s). Receptor amplification or capture employed the immunoSEQ multiplex PCR assay. The table comes from immuneACCESS by way of TCRdb, which keeps in-frame sequences with V and J called. Part of the clones is missing from these tables; in studies checked, under half for an unresolved V gene and the rest for unknown reasons. The sample table holds fewer than 500,000 clones, of which 80% to 90% were seen once. Of the sample, 1.1% falls within the top ten clones. The specimen was PBMCs or T cells enriched from blood (not recorded which). These receptors were obtained from a man in his thirties or forties who had recovered from COVID-19.

This chain joins TRBV4-1 and TRBJ1-1; 7 nucleotides match TRBD1. Germline V lookup: CDR1 MGHRA, CDR2 YSYEKL. Germline trimming cut 4 bases from V and 1 base from J; bases unmatched to any gene: 12. The CDR3 is made up of 17 amino acids. The CDR3 sequence is CASSRGISQGTNTEAFF. The CDR3 DNA reads as TGCGCCAGCAGCCGAGGGATCTCACAGGGGACGAACACTGAAGCTTTCTTT.

J is TRBJ2-2 and V is TRBV29-1; D is unclear. Germline V gene sequence: CDR1 SQVTM, CDR2 ANQGSEA. The ends were cut back, 4 bases at V and 8 bases at J, with 11 bases in the middle. CDR3 length equals 12 residues. Here the CDR3 DNA reads TGCAGCGTTGTGGCGGTAGGAGGGGAGCTGTTTTTT. Amino acid sequence: CSVVAVGGELFF.

V gene TRBV21-1 combines with J gene TRBJ2-2; TRBD2 is the table's D call and was not checked against the DNA. TRBV21-1 is annotated as a pseudogene. This CDR3 spans 15 amino acids. This chain's CDR3 is CASSKNLVDTGELFF. The CDR3 DNA sequence: TGTGCCAGCAGCAAAAACTTGGTCGACACCGGGGAGCTGTTTTTT.

The V call is TRBV12-3 or TRBV12-4, the J call TRBJ2-5, with D perhaps TRBD2 (5 bases). This CDR3 has 13 residues. V lost 2 bases and J 5 bases, leaving 9 bases between the germline ends. The CDR3 protein is CASSLLGEETQYF. CDR3 DNA: TGTGCCAGCAGTTTACTCGGGGAGGAGACCCAGTACTTC.

The chain carries TRBV4-1 and TRBJ2-1; 9 bases agree with TRBD2. The CDR3 loop spans 17 amino acids. The germline CDR1 and CDR2 sequences are MGHRA and YSYEKL. Germline trimming cut 0 bases from V and 5 bases from J; bases unmatched to any gene: 8. The DNA for the CDR3 is TGCGCCAGCAGCCAAGATATACTAGCGGGCACCCACAATGAGCAGTTCTTC. Its translation: CASSQDILAGTHNEQFF.

This sequence joins TRBV19 and TRBJ2-5, with 7 nucleotides matching TRBD2. The V and J ends lost 10 bases and 5 bases, in that order; junction bases with no gene match: 19. CDR3 length: 16 residues. The germline CDR1 and CDR2 sequences are LNHDA and SQIVND (reference sequence). The CDR3 nucleotides read TGTGCCACAAAAGGAGGGACTGGGAGGGGAGGCGAGACCCAGTACTTC. Encoded protein: CATKGGTGRGGETQYF.

The CDR3 DNA reads TGTGCCAGCAGAAGGACGGAGGCACAAGAGACCCAGTACTTC. This codes for CASRRTEAQETQYF. The chain recombines TRBV25-1 with TRBJ2-5; possible D gene TRBD2, 5 bases. V was pared by 6 bases and J by 2 bases, with 13 bases between. The CDR3 sequence is 14 residues long. Germline V CDR1 and CDR2: MGHDK, SYGVNS.

This chain uses TRBV19 with TRBJ2-1; D unresolved. V was clipped by 1 base and J by 4 bases, with 8 bases between them. CDR3 length: 14 amino acids. The germline V gene has CDR1 LNHDA and CDR2 SQIVND (reference sequence). CDR3 DNA: TGTGCCAGTAGTATAGGTCAGAATTACAATGAGCAGTTCTTC. Translating gives CASSIGQNYNEQFF.

The V call is TRBV27, the J call TRBJ2-7; a possible D gene is TRBD2 (6 bases). Germline V gene lookup returns CDR1 MNHEY and CDR2 SMNVEV (reference sequence). Trimming pared 7 bases from V and 5 bases from J, leaving 27 bases between. The CDR3 totals 17 residues. CDR3 in DNA: TGTGCCAGCAACCAAAAACTCCCACTAGCTCCCGTAGACGAGCAGTACTTC. Protein sequence: CASNQKLPLAPVDEQYF.

This chain links TRBV5-1 with TRBJ2-2; a possible D gene is TRBD2 (5 bases). The CDR3 consists of 14 residues. Deletions cut 3 bases from V and 5 bases from J, with 11 bases between. Germline lookup yields CDR1 SGHRS and CDR2 YFSETQ. In nucleotides, the CDR3 is TGCGCCAGCAGCTCGGGATGGGATACCGGGGAGCTGTTTTTT. Protein: CASSSGWDTGELFF.

The V and J genes are TRBV5-1 and TRBJ2-7; a weak D match, TRBD2 (6 bases). CDR1 is SGHRS and CDR2 is YFSETQ in the germline V gene. The V end was cut by 1 base, the J end by 4 bases, with 9 bases between. There are 13 residues in the CDR3. The CDR3 here is CASSLTGDYEQYF. CDR3 in DNA: TGCGCCAGCAGCTTGACGGGGGATTACGAGCAGTACTTC.

This clone occurred once. This chain connects TRBV19 to TRBJ2-7; a weak D match, TRBD1 (5 bases). This CDR3 spans 15 amino acids. Trimming took 6 bases from V and 3 from J, leaving 18 bases between them. The germline gives CDR1 LNHDA, CDR2 SQIVND (reference sequence). The CDR3 protein is CASRVRATGIYEQYF. The DNA of the CDR3 is TGTGCCAGTAGGGTCAGGGCGACTGGTATCTACGAGCAGTACTTC.

The V call is TRBV7-9, the J call TRBJ1-5; possible D gene TRBD1, 6 bases. Germline values: CDR1 SEHNR, CDR2 FQNEAQ (reference sequence). This CDR3 spans 13 amino acids. V lost 0 bases, J lost 7 bases, and 7 bases lay in between. As DNA, the CDR3 is TGTGCCAGCAGCTTAGCGGGGGCCCAGCCCCAGCATTTT. Translated: CASSLAGAQPQHF.

This rearrangement joins TRBV7-7 to TRBJ2-7; 9 nucleotides agree with TRBD1. CDR1 and CDR2 (germline): SSHAT, FNYEAQ (reference sequence). J gave up 3 bases and V 5 bases, and 14 bases lay outside the gene matches. This CDR3 is built from 17 residues. The CDR3 DNA sequence: TGTGCCAGCAGCCCTAGGACAGGGGAGGATGTAGTCTACGAGCAGTACTTC. It translates to CASSPRTGEDVVYEQYF.

V gene TRBV9 combines with J gene TRBJ2-1, with 11 bases aligning to TRBD1. CDR3 length: 17 residues. Germline V gene lookup returns CDR1 SGDLS and CDR2 YYNGEE. V was pared by 2 bases and J by 3 bases, with 7 bases of the junction left unmatched. CDR3 residues: CASSVRGQGVGYNEQFF. CDR3 nucleotides: TGTGCCAGCAGCGTGAGGGGACAGGGGGTTGGCTACAATGAGCAGTTCTTC.

This chain connects TRBV5-1 to TRBJ2-2; the match to TRBD1 covers 7 bases. There are 16 residues in the CDR3. Germline assignment: CDR1 SGHRS and CDR2 YFSETQ. The junction had 9 bases not matched to a gene; V was cut back by 3 bases and J by 4 bases. The CDR3 here is CASSSVRDSLTGELFF. Here the CDR3 DNA reads TGCGCCAGCAGCTCGGTTAGGGACAGTCTCACCGGGGAGCTGTTTTTT.

Here the CDR3 DNA reads TGCGCCAGCAGCTTGGACGGGAGCTCCTACAATGAGCAGTTCTTC. Its translation: CASSLDGSSYNEQFF. The chain uses TRBV5-1 and TRBJ2-1; perhaps TRBD2 as D (6 bases). V shed 0 bases and J shed 0 bases, with 7 bases lying between them. The CDR3 is 15 residues long. Per germline, CDR1 SGHRS and CDR2 YFSETQ.

The chain carries TRBV28 and TRBJ1-2; perhaps TRBD1 as D (5 bases). The CDR3 has 14 residues. V was shortened by 10 bases and J by 1 base, with 16 bases between the two germline ends. Germline lookup yields CDR1 MDHEN and CDR2 SYDVKM. The CDR3 loop reads CATLRGRDNYGYTF. The CDR3 coding sequence is TGTGCCACCCTAAGGGGCAGAGATAACTATGGCTACACCTTC.

The rearrangement joins TRBV4-2 to TRBJ2-7; 9 bases align to TRBD2. This CDR3 is 18 amino acids long. The germline gives CDR1 LGHNA, CDR2 YNFKEQ. V was pared by 0 bases and J by 3 bases, with 12 bases of the junction left unmatched. CDR3 sequence: CASSQDGSGSGRYYEQYF. The CDR3 DNA reads as TGTGCCAGCAGCCAAGATGGTTCGGGTAGCGGGAGATACTACGAGCAGTACTTC.

CDR3 loop: CASSQDPGTGNTIYF. CDR3 sequence (DNA): TGCGCCAGCAGCCAAGATCCGGGGACTGGAAACACCATATATTTT. The chain is built from TRBV4-1 and TRBJ1-3; unclear D gene. From germline, CDR1 is MGHRA and CDR2 YSYEKL. Trimming stripped 0 bases from V and 2 bases from J, with 8 bases between. This CDR3 is 15 amino acids long.

The chain joins TRBV28 to TRBJ1-5; D not certain. The V end was cut by 10 bases, the J end by 5 bases, with 18 bases between. The V gene's germline CDR1 is MDHEN and CDR2 SYDVKM. The CDR3 loop spans 14 amino acids. The CDR3 reads CANRRRGGDQPQHF. CDR3 bases: TGTGCCAACAGAAGAAGAGGAGGCGATCAGCCCCAGCATTTT.

This rearrangement joins TRBV19 to TRBJ1-1; no definite D call. Trimming took 3 bases from V and 0 from J, leaving 11 bases between them. CDR1 and CDR2 from the germline V gene are LNHDA and SQIVND (reference sequence). The CDR3 has 15 residues. The DNA of the CDR3 is TGTGCCAGTAGTATCAACTCGGGGATGAACACTGAAGCTTTCTTT. This gives the protein CASSINSGMNTEAFF. Full variable domain (remainder filled in from reference TRBV19 and TRBJ1-1): DGGITQSPKYLFRKEGQNVTLSCEQNLNHDAMYWYRQDPGQGLRLIYYSQIVNDFQKGDIAEGYSVSREKKESFPLTVTSAQKNPTAFYLCASSINSGMNTEAFFGQGTRLTVV.

The chain links TRBV30 to TRBJ2-7, with TRBD2 matching over 7 bases. The CDR3 has 13 residues. Germline CDR1 reads GTSNPN; CDR2 reads SVGIG (reference sequence). The junction had 10 bases not matched to a gene; V was cut back by 8 bases and J by 3 bases. The CDR3 loop reads CAQRPAGYYEQYF. The CDR3 DNA reads as TGTGCCCAACGCCCAGCGGGATACTACGAGCAGTACTTC.

This chain links TRBV9 with TRBJ2-3; TRBD1 agrees at 10 bases. J lost 1 base, V lost 3 bases, and 5 bases had no gene match. The CDR3 is made up of 16 amino acids. In germline, CDR1 is SGDLS, CDR2 YYNGEE. The CDR3 DNA reads TGTGCCAGCAGCGCCCGACAGGGGGCTGGCACAGATACGCAGTATTTT. Its protein is CASSARQGAGTDTQYF.

This clone appeared a single time. The chain recombines TRBV9 with TRBJ2-6, with TRBD2 matching 8 bases. Germline values: CDR1 SGDLS, CDR2 YYNGEE. This CDR3 comprises 19 residues. Trimming removed 0 bases from V and 2 bases from J; junction bases left unmatched: 10. In DNA, the CDR3 is TGTGCCAGCAGCGTAGTTCCCCAGACCGGGGGGGCTGGGGCCAACGTCCTGACTTTC. Translating gives CASSVVPQTGGAGANVLTF.

The chain joins TRBV3-1 (or the pseudogene TRBV3-2) to TRBJ2-1; TRBD2 agrees at 7 bases. Trimming removed 4 bases from V and 4 bases from J; junction bases left unmatched: 7. The length of the CDR3 is 15 residues. Germline loops: CDR1 LGHDT, CDR2 YNNKEL (reference sequence). CDR3 nucleotide sequence: TGTGCCAGCAGCCTAACCAGCGGGGAATACAATGAGCAGTTCTTC. Translation: CASSLTSGEYNEQFF.

The rearrangement links TRBV6-6 to TRBJ1-3; 8 bases match TRBD1. This CDR3 contains 14 residues. Losses at the gene ends were 7 bases for V and 4 bases for J; bases not matched to a gene: 6. In germline, CDR1 is MNHNY, CDR2 SVGAGI (reference sequence). CDR3 DNA: TGTGCCAGCATCCAGGGGGCGACCGGAAACACCATATATTTT. Residues: CASIQGATGNTIYF.

The rearrangement uses TRBV12-5 and TRBJ1-2; the D gene is possibly TRBD1 (6 bases). CDR1 and CDR2 from the germline V gene are LGHNT and FRNRAP. The CDR3 length is 16 residues. V was cut by 3 bases and J by 0 bases, with 14 bases left in between. The CDR3 DNA sequence: TGTGCTAGTGGTTTTTCGGGGACAAGGACTAACTATGGCTACACCTTC. Its protein is CASGFSGTRTNYGYTF. Full variable domain (missing parts from reference TRBV12-5 and TRBJ1-2): DARVTQTPRHKVTEMGQEVTMRCQPILGHNTVFWYRQTMMQGLELLAYFRNRAPLDDSGMPKDRFSAEMPDATLATLKIQPSEPRDSAVYFCASGFSGTRTNYGYTFGSGTRLTVV.

The J gene is TRBJ2-7, the V gene TRBV11-1; TRBD1 might be the D (6 bases). Trimming stripped 4 bases from V and 6 bases from J, with 10 bases between. The CDR3 is made up of 12 amino acids. Germline CDR1 SGHAT, CDR2 FQDESV (reference sequence). The CDR3 region has the DNA TGTGCCAGCAGCTCGAACAGGGCCGAGCAGTACTTC. This sequence encodes CASSSNRAEQYF.

This clone appeared once. The V gene is TRBV11-2, the J gene TRBJ2-5; TRBD2 matches 14 bases. The V gene's germline CDR1 is SGHAT and CDR2 FQNNGV. V lost 4 bases, J lost 3 bases, and 10 bases stayed unmatched. This CDR3 has 18 residues. CDR3 DNA: TGTGCCAGCAGCTGGACCGGGACTAGCGGGAGAGGAGAAGAGACCCAGTACTTC. This codes for CASSWTGTSGRGEETQYF.

The genes are TRBV28 and TRBJ1-4, with 9 bases fitting TRBD1. This CDR3 spans 14 amino acids. Trimming at V came to 4 bases and at J to 7 bases, leaving 4 bases not matched to a gene. Germline CDR1 is MDHEN and CDR2 is SYDVKM. Here the CDR3 reads CASSSGTGIEKLFF. The CDR3 DNA reads TGTGCCAGCAGTTCCGGGACAGGGATTGAAAAACTGTTTTTT.

The CDR3 spells CASKLAGGSNTGELFF. CDR3 in DNA: TGCGCCAGCAAATTAGCGGGAGGATCGAACACCGGGGAGCTGTTTTTT. V is TRBV5-1 and J is TRBJ2-2; 10 bases match TRBD2. Losses at the gene ends were 6 bases for V and 0 bases for J; bases not matched to a gene: 5. Germline V gives CDR1 SGHRS, CDR2 YFSETQ. The CDR3 sequence is 16 residues long.